This T cell receptor beta chain was observed in a study of CD8 T cells in Susac syndrome (dated by TCRdb to about 2019). About the full investigation: Whether CD8+ T cell activation and differentiation in Susac syndrome was antigen driven was tested using repertoire sequencing. The clonality of the CD8+ T cell repertoire was compared across approximately 11 healthy donors, roughly 14 Susac syndrome patients and under 18 multiple sclerosis patients.

Overall results and qualifications from the work: The number of individuals in the TCR sequencing and HLA analysis was acknowledged as relatively small.

RNA was extracted using the RNeasy kit, and roughly 0.5 to 1 microgram was reverse transcribed with random hexamers. TCR beta CDR3 regions were amplified with the immunoSEQ multiplex PCR assay covering 54 Vbeta and 13 Jbeta segments. PCR amplification bias was corrected using a synthetic template baseline for primer optimization and computational correction. In the authors' own workflow: Reads were assigned to V, D and J genes according to IMGT and analyzed in immunoSEQ Analyzer, with only productive sequences retained. To calculate clonality, Shannon entropy was normalized by log2 of the number of productive unique sequences and then subtracted from one. Public and private clones were assessed among the 100 most prevalent clones of each patient and control. Clones were defined as Susac-specific if absent from the healthy and MS cohorts, from over a thousand published viral clones and from other ImmuneACCESS disease sequences. Starting from the raw public reads, TCRdb applied fastp trimming at Q25, assembled clones with MiXCR and retained in-frame beta chains. Entries are consolidated by CDR3 protein sequence, retaining the most common genes and DNA. The authors' filters were not applied to this entry. This sample holds about 300,000 distinct CDR3 sequences; approximately 91% were observed only once. The leading ten clones occupy around 0.2% of the sample.

Comments on this clonotype: What this receptor recognizes is not known. No clone much larger than this one lies a single base away; base qualities are absent.

The CDR3 measures 16 amino acids from cysteine to phenylalanine. Just the 48-base CDR3 DNA is kept, in frame starting at base 1. Reading the germline V gene (reference sequence) gives CDR1 MNHEY and CDR2 SMNVEV. V is cut back by 10 bases and J by 2 bases, with 13 bases in the junction unmatched. Peripheral blood CD8+ and CD4+ T cells from healthy donors, Susac syndrome patients and multiple sclerosis patients were profiled by high-throughput TCR beta sequencing. The multiple sclerosis controls were treatment-naive patients whose relapsing-remitting disease, either stable or active, fulfilled the revised McDonald criteria. Bulk CD8+ and CD4+ T cells were purified by magnetic negative isolation, whereas CD8+ TEMRA cells were enriched by FACS. Blood was drawn into EDTA tubes, processed within 24 hours, and PBMCs were isolated by density gradient centrifugation. PBMCs intended for TCR sequencing were cryopreserved in liquid nitrogen and were subsequently thawed in a 37 degrees C water bath. The sorted or isolated CD4+, CD8+ and CD8+ TEMRA cells had a purity of 90% or higher.

This clonotype was sampled from a human donor with multiple sclerosis. The rearranged segments are TRBV27 and TRBJ2-3, and TRBD2 aligns with 9 junction nucleotides. The sequencing input was CD8+ T cells from PBMCs. Here is the DNA: TGTGCCACTCACCTCTTAGCGGGAGAGGCCACAGATACGCAGTATTTT. Translated, this gives CATHLLAGEATDTQYF.